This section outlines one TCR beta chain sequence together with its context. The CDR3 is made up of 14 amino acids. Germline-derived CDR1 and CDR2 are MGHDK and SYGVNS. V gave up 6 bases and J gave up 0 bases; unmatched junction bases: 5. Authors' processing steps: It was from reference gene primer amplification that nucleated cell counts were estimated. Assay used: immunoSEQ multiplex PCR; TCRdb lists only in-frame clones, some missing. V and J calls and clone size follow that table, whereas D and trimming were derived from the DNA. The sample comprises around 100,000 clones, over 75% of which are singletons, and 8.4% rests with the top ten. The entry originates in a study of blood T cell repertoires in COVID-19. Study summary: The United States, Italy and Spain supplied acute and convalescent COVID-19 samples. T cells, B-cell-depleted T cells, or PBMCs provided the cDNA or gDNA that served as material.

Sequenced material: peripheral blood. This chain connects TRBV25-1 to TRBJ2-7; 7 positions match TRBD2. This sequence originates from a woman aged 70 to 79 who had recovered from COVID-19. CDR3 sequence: CASRRAGHSYEQYF. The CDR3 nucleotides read TGTGCCAGCAGAAGAGCGGGGCACTCCTACGAGCAGTACTTC.